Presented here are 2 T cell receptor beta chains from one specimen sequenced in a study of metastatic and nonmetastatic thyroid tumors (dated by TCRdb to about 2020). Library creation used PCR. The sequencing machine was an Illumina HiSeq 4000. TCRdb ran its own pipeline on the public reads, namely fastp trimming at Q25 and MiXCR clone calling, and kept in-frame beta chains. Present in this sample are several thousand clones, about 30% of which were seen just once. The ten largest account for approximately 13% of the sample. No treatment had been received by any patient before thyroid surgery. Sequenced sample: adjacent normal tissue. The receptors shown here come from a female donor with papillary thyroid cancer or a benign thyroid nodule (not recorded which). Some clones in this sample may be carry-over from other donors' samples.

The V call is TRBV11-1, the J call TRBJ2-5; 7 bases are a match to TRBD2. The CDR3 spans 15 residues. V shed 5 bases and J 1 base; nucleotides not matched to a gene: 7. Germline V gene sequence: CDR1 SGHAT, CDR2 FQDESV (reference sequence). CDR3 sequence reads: CASSLGGTTQETQYF. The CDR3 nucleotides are TGTGCCAGCAGCCTCGGCGGGACTACCCAAGAGACCCAGTACTTC.

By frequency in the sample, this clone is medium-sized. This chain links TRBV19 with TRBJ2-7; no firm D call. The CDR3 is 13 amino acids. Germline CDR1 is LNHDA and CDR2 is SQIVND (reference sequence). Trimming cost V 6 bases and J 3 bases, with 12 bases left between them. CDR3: CASSKRSYYEQYF. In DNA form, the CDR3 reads TGTGCCAGTAGCAAAAGATCCTACTACGAGCAGTACTTC.